The T cell receptor (beta chain) under discussion was sequenced for a study of control samples from healthy donors and cancer patients. In germline, CDR1 is LNHDA, CDR2 SQIVND (reference sequence). V was shortened by 5 bases and J by 3 bases, with 7 bases between the two germline ends. The CDR3 runs 12 residues. Measured with immunoSEQ multiplex PCR; TCRdb has only the in-frame clones, and not every one. The sample carries about 75,000 clones, roughly 82% recorded once. The chain couples TRBV19 to TRBJ1-2; tentative D call: TRBD1 (6 bases). The sequencing input was blood. The TCR sequence derives from a man aged 50-60 years in good health. CDR3 coding DNA: TGTGCCAGTAGTTACAGGGACTATGGCTACACCTTC. As protein: CASSYRDYGYTF.